The 16 T cell receptor beta chains presented below share a single source sample, sequenced in a study of cytomegalovirus exposure and HLA in healthy donors. Vbeta (60) and Jbeta (13) primers were used in the PCR. Sequencing used immunoSEQ multiplex PCR; TCRdb keeps in-frame clones, though not all of them. The table includes approximately 150,000 clones, about 80% detected once. Sequenced sample: PBMCs. These receptors were collected from a man aged 18 to 29 in good health and CMV-seropositive.

The sample holds one count of this clone. The chain joins TRBV27 to TRBJ2-1, with 11 bases that match TRBD2. Germline loops: CDR1 MNHEY, CDR2 SMNVEV (reference sequence). This CDR3 comprises 19 residues. Trimming removed 3 bases from V and 4 bases from J; junction bases left unmatched: 14. CDR3 region: CASSFPPLVAGGPYNEQFF. DNA for the CDR3: TGTGCCAGCAGTTTCCCCCCCCTAGTAGCGGGAGGGCCTTACAATGAGCAGTTCTTC.

This chain uses TRBV5-6 with TRBJ1-5; 7 bases match TRBD1. V dropped 0 bases and J dropped 4; count of bases not matched to a gene: 10. Germline values: CDR1 SGHDT, CDR2 YYEEEE. This CDR3 has 17 amino acids. CDR3 nucleotide sequence: TGTGCCAGCAGCTTGGTATCGGACAGGACTACTAATCAGCCCCAGCATTTT. Its translation is CASSLVSDRTTNQPQHF.

This clone was found a few times. V and J are TRBV29-1 and TRBJ1-2; D ambiguous. Germline-derived CDR1 and CDR2 are SQVTM and ANQGSEA. The CDR3 length is 15 residues. The V and J ends lost 0 bases and 1 base respectively, with 12 bases between them. CDR3 sequence reads: CSVEDEGNLNYGYTF. DNA for the CDR3: TGCAGCGTTGAAGACGAGGGAAACCTTAACTATGGCTACACCTTC.

This chain joins TRBV30 and TRBJ1-6; D is unclear. V lost 0 bases and J lost 7, with 13 bases in between. CDR1 GTSNPN and CDR2 SVGIG come from the germline V gene (reference sequence). The CDR3 covers 15 residues. The CDR3 reads CAWSVSSLGNSPLHF. The CDR3 nucleotides are TGTGCCTGGAGTGTTAGTAGTTTGGGCAATTCACCCCTCCACTTT.

V usage is TRBV7-2 and J usage is TRBJ1-2, with 7 bases that match TRBD1. CDR3 size: 14 residues. With V trimmed by 6 bases and J by 6 bases, 10 bases remained unmatched. The germline CDR1 and CDR2 sequences are SGHTA and FQGNSA. DNA of the CDR3: TGTGCCAGCAGTAGTCAAGACAGGGTTGATGGCTACACCTTC. Protein sequence: CASSSQDRVDGYTF.

The chain links TRBV19 to TRBJ2-7; TRBD2 matches at 7 bases. This CDR3 contains 15 residues. CDR1 is LNHDA, CDR2 SQIVND, per germline (reference sequence). The V segment lost 3 bases and the J segment 2 bases; nucleotides outside the gene matches: 7. This CDR3 reads CASSILLASAYEQYF. CDR3 bases: TGTGCCAGTAGTATTTTACTAGCGTCAGCCTACGAGCAGTACTTC.

The rearrangement uses TRBV25-1 and TRBJ1-6; possibly TRBD1 for D (5 bases). CDR1 is MGHDK, CDR2 SYGVNS, per germline. Trimming pared 1 base from V and 7 bases from J, leaving 14 bases between. This CDR3 has 16 amino acids. CDR3 DNA sequence: TGTGCCAGCAGTGAATGGGGCGGCGCTGAGAATTCACCCCTCCACTTT. It encodes CASSEWGGAENSPLHF.

The V and J genes are TRBV10-3 and TRBJ1-1; D is ambiguous. The CDR3 is 12 amino acids. With 4 bases removed from V and 1 base from J, the gap between germline ends came to 4 bases. Looked up from germline, CDR1 is ENHRY and CDR2 is SYGVKD. The CDR3 coding sequence is TGTGCCATCAGTGTTCAGAACACTGAAGCTTTCTTT. It translates to CAISVQNTEAFF.

The rearrangement joins TRBV5-5 to TRBJ1-2; D remains ambiguous. CDR1 is SGHKS and CDR2 is YYEKEE in the germline V gene (reference sequence). There are 14 residues in the CDR3. V lost 1 base and J 3 bases, leaving 10 bases between the germline ends. The CDR3 is CASSLFGLDYGYTF. The CDR3 nucleotides are TGTGCCAGCAGCTTGTTCGGTTTGGACTATGGCTACACCTTC.

The V call is TRBV5-8, the J call TRBJ2-7, with TRBD2 identical over 13 bases. The CDR3 runs to 18 residues. V trimming: 9 bases; J trimming: 1 base; junction bases outside the gene matches: 16. Germline values: CDR1 SGHTS, CDR2 YDEGEE. CDR3 sequence (DNA): TGTGCCATCGAATGGTGGGCGACTAGCGGGGGGAAGTCCTACGAGCAGTACTTC. This translates into CAIEWWATSGGKSYEQYF.

The rearrangement uses TRBV18 and TRBJ2-7; tentatively, D is TRBD1 (6 bases). Trimming took 0 bases from V and 4 from J, leaving 10 bases between them. Per the germline V gene, CDR1 is KGHSH and CDR2 is LQKENI. The CDR3 consists of 14 residues. The CDR3 reads CASSPPAQGYEQYF. The CDR3 DNA reads as TGTGCCAGCTCACCACCGGCCCAGGGGTACGAGCAGTACTTC.

This clone was seen more than once but under ten times. The rearrangement uses TRBV29-1 and TRBJ1-2; D perhaps matches TRBD1 (6 bases). CDR1 is SQVTM, CDR2 ANQGSEA, per germline. The V and J ends lost 1 base and 4 bases respectively, with 13 bases between them. There are 14 residues in the CDR3. CDR3 sequence reads: CSVEGSRGAYGYTF. The CDR3 region has the DNA TGCAGCGTTGAAGGAAGTCGGGGGGCCTATGGCTACACCTTC. Full variable domain (missing parts from reference TRBV29-1 and TRBJ1-2): SAVISQKPSRDICQRGTSLTIQCQVDSQVTMMFWYRQQPGQSLTLIATANQGSEATYESGFVIDKFPISRPNLTFSTLTVSNMSPEDSSIYLCSVEGSRGAYGYTFGSGTRLTVV.

The DNA of the CDR3 is TGTGCCAGCAGTGAAGACGGGGGACGGACTAACACCGGGGAGCTGTTTTTT. Translation: CASSEDGGRTNTGELFF. This chain connects TRBV6-1 to TRBJ2-2, with D perhaps matching TRBD2 (6 bases). V gave up 1 base and J gave up 2 bases, with 14 bases separating them. Germline-derived CDR1 and CDR2 are MNHNS and SASEGT. The CDR3 runs to 17 residues.

The rearrangement joins TRBV10-1 to TRBJ1-2, with 7 bases that match TRBD1. Germline assignment: CDR1 WNHNN and CDR2 SYGVQD (reference sequence). V lost 5 bases and J lost 5; bases outside the gene matches: 8. There are 14 residues in the CDR3. CDR3 nucleotides: TGCGCCAGCAGTAGGACAGGAACCTTTTATGGCTACACCTTC. Translated, it gives CASSRTGTFYGYTF.

A single count supports this clone. The gene calls are TRBV29-1 and TRBJ2-3; no definite D call. The CDR3 has 10 residues. V lost 7 bases to trimming and J lost 7 bases, with 9 bases between them. The germline CDR1 and CDR2 sequences are SQVTM and ANQGSEA. CDR3 loop: CSARVYTQYF. For the CDR3, the DNA is TGCAGCGCCCGGGTGTATACGCAGTATTTT.

This clone showed up just a few times. The rearrangement links TRBV6-6 to TRBJ2-7; 8 bases are a match to TRBD1. Germline values: CDR1 MNHNY, CDR2 SVGAGI (reference sequence). Trimming removed 6 bases from V and 4 bases from J; junction bases left unmatched: 11. CDR3 length: 15 residues. The CDR3 region has the DNA TGTGCCAGCAGCCTACGCGACAGGGGTGGATACGAGCAGTACTTC. It encodes CASSLRDRGGYEQYF.